Shown below are 23 T cell receptor beta chains from a single sample sequenced in a study of blood T cells in healthy people across ages. A second about 6 to 11 cycle PCR used barcoded and J-beta primers. In TCRdb, the 5' RACE reads were re-called with MiXCR into one record per CDR3 protein. This sample carries roughly 800,000 distinct CDR3 sequences, more than 20% of them seen once, and the ten largest clones take under 4%. These data also featured in a second study, about T cells of mothers and their children.

Sequenced input: blood. The receptors come from a boy between 10 and 17 years old in good health.

Concerning this clonotype: The DNA is left out, because the CDR3 cannot be placed on it with certainty; the CDR3 is given as TCRdb lists it. The rearrangement uses TRBV19 and TRBJ2-7; the D call in the table, TRBD2, was not verified against the DNA. Germline CDR1 is LNHDA and CDR2 is SQIVND (reference sequence). The CDR3 is 14 residues long, ends included. The CDR3 here is CASTSEGGAYEQYF.

This clonotype occurred many times. The chain carries TRBV7-2 and TRBJ2-3; D perhaps matches TRBD2 (5 bases). The V end lost 0 bases, the J end lost 0 bases, and 7 bases lay between the germline ends. The CDR3 has 15 amino acids. CDR1 is SGHTA, CDR2 FQGNSA, per germline. The CDR3 coding sequence is TGTGCCAGCAGCTTAGCGGGAGCCAGCACAGATACGCAGTATTTT. It translates to CASSLAGASTDTQYF.

This rearrangement joins TRBV6-1 to TRBJ2-7; 8 positions agree with TRBD2. Germline CDR1 MNHNS, CDR2 SASEGT. V lost 4 bases and J lost 2; bases outside the gene matches: 10. This CDR3 has 16 residues. The CDR3: CASSGYLAGHPYEQYF. The CDR3 DNA follows: TGTGCCAGCAGTGGCTACCTAGCGGGCCATCCCTACGAGCAGTACTTC.

Only a few counts were recorded for this clonotype. One junction end does not reproduce the germline sequence, and a read error may be involved. The chain links TRBV27 to TRBJ1-1, with 9 nucleotides matching TRBD1. There are 15 residues in the CDR3. Germline V gene data show CDR1 as MNHEY and CDR2 as SMNVEV (reference sequence). This chain's CDR3 is CASSLSGTGYTEAFF. In nucleotides, the CDR3 is TGTGCCAGCAGTCTATCCGGGACAGGGTACACTGAAGCTTTCTTT.

This clonotype was counted once. J is TRBJ1-5 and V is TRBV4-3; D gene ambiguous. The CDR3 is made up of 14 amino acids. Trimming removed 1 base at V and 4 bases at J, with 8 bases between. The germline CDR1 and CDR2 sequences are LGHNA and YSLEER. DNA of the CDR3: TGCGCCAGCAGCCAAGGGTGGGAAAATCAGCCCCAGCATTTT. Translation gives CASSQGWENQPQHF.

This sequence joins TRBV7-2 and TRBJ2-4, with 7 nucleotides matching TRBD2. J gave up 15 bases and V 2 bases, and 4 bases lay outside the gene matches. Germline CDR1 and CDR2: SGHTA and FQGNSA. This CDR3 region has 11 residues. The CDR3 DNA is TGTGCCAGCAGCTTACTAGCGGACTTGTACTTC. Amino acids: CASSLLADLYF.

The V gene is TRBV7-2, the J gene TRBJ1-6, with D maybe TRBD1 (6 bases). In germline, CDR1 is SGHTA, CDR2 FQGNSA. Trimming pared 1 base from V and 12 bases from J, leaving 19 bases between. CDR3 length: 16 amino acids. DNA of the CDR3: TGTGCCAGCAGCTTAGTGTTAGGGGGGCTAAAACGACCCCTCCACTTT. It yields the protein CASSLVLGGLKRPLHF. The full variable domain, in which reference TRBV7-2 and TRBJ1-6 provide the parts outside the CDR3, is GAGVSQSPSNKVTEKGKDVELRCDPISGHTALYWYRQSLGQGLEFLIYFQGNSAPDKSGLPSDRFSAERTGGSVSTLTIQRTQQEDSAVYLCASSLVLGGLKRPLHFGNGTRLTVT.

The gene calls are TRBV7-3 and TRBJ2-3, with D possibly being TRBD2 (6 bases). V was shortened by 5 bases and J by 1 base, with 16 bases between the two germline ends. Germline CDR1 and CDR2: SGHTA and FQGTGA. The CDR3 runs 16 residues. The CDR3 DNA follows: TGTGCCAGCAGCCCCCTAGGCGGGAAGGGCACAGATACGCAGTATTTT. Translating gives CASSPLGGKGTDTQYF.

The V call is TRBV15, the J call TRBJ1-1; maybe TRBD1 (6 bases). The V end was cut by 1 base, the J end by 1 base, with 19 bases between. CDR1 and CDR2 (germline): LNHNV, YYDKDF (reference sequence). The CDR3 length is 18 residues. The CDR3 here is CATSRVHGGAKRNTEAFF. DNA for the CDR3: TGTGCCACCAGCAGAGTACATGGGGGGGCGAAGAGGAACACTGAAGCTTTCTTT.

The table lists this clonotype with a few counts. The junction differs from germline at one of its ends, possibly a read error. The chain recombines TRBV4-1 with TRBJ2-7; a possible D gene is TRBD1 (5 bases). CDR3 length: 16 residues. Germline CDR1 reads MGHRA; CDR2 reads YSYEKL. The CDR3 sequence: CASSQDPQHAGNEQHF. The CDR3 nucleotides are TGCGCCAGCAGCCAAGATCCCCAACATGCAGGGAACGAGCAGCACTTC.

The chain couples TRBV7-2 to TRBJ1-4, with D perhaps matching TRBD1 (6 bases). The length of the CDR3 is 16 residues. Germline V lookup: CDR1 SGHTA, CDR2 FQGNSA. V dropped 5 bases and J dropped 3 bases, with 16 bases sitting between them. The CDR3 nucleotides read TGTGCCAGCAGCGCACGACAGGCTTTGGCTAATGAAAAACTGTTTTTT. It is translated as CASSARQALANEKLFF.

This clonotype was recorded a few times. The DNA of the CDR3 is TGCAGCGTTGAAGGACAGGGGACAGATACGCAGTATTTT. It codes for CSVEGQGTDTQYF. This sequence joins TRBV29-1 and TRBJ2-3; 8 nucleotides align to TRBD1. The germline CDR1 and CDR2 sequences are SQVTM and ANQGSEA. V lost 1 base and J lost 3; bases outside the gene matches: 0. The CDR3 runs to 13 residues.

The gene calls are TRBV12-3 or TRBV12-4 and TRBJ1-2; a weak D match, TRBD1 (5 bases). The ends were cut back, 5 bases at V and 7 bases at J, with 11 bases in the middle. The CDR3 contains 12 residues. The CDR3 protein is CASSKGDRGYTF. The CDR3 DNA reads as TGTGCCAGCAGTAAAGGGGATCGTGGCTACACCTTC.

This clonotype has a handful of counts. The chain carries TRBV18 and TRBJ2-5; 9 bases are a match to TRBD1. Trimming took 1 base from V and 11 from J; bases not matched to a gene: 11. Germline lookup yields CDR1 KGHSH and CDR2 LQKENI. CDR3 length: 15 residues. The DNA of the CDR3 is TGTGCCAGCTCACCACAGGGACAGGGACCGGGGGAGCAGTACTTC. Protein sequence: CASSPQGQGPGEQYF.

This clonotype was counted between two and nine times. The genes are TRBV28 and TRBJ2-1; 8 positions agree with TRBD2. V lost 6 bases, J lost 2 bases, and 9 bases stayed unmatched. Germline lookup yields CDR1 MDHEN and CDR2 SYDVKM. CDR3 size: 16 residues. The CDR3 loop reads CASRPRDGRAYNEQFF. The CDR3 nucleotides read TGTGCCAGCAGGCCACGGGACGGGAGGGCCTACAATGAGCAGTTCTTC.

This clonotype was observed a few times. The rearrangement uses TRBV7-2 and TRBJ2-1; possibly TRBD1 or TRBD2 for D (5 bases each). Trimming left V 4 bases short and J 4 bases short, with 8 bases between. This CDR3 spans 13 amino acids. The germline V gene encodes CDR1 SGHTA and CDR2 FQGNSA. In DNA form, the CDR3 reads TGTGCCAGCAGCTCGGGGCGTTACAATGAGCAGTTCTTC. Protein product: CASSSGRYNEQFF.

Concerning this clonotype itself: One base away lies a much larger clone, so this may be a sequencing read error. The V call is TRBV18, the J call TRBJ2-1; D is unresolved. The V end lost 5 bases, the J end lost 0 bases, and 14 bases lay between the germline ends. Per the germline V gene, CDR1 is KGHSH and CDR2 is LQKENI. The CDR3 has 16 amino acids. CDR3 in amino acids: CASSSRSAVSYNEQFF. DNA of the CDR3: TGTGCCAGCTCATCAAGGAGCGCGGTCTCCTACAATGAGCAGTTCTTC.

The chain combines TRBV20-1 with TRBJ1-4; D is unresolved. The CDR3 loop spans 10 amino acids. Germline-derived CDR1 and CDR2 are DFQATT and SNEGSKA (reference sequence). V shed 6 bases and J shed 14 bases, with 13 bases lying between them. This CDR3 reads CSASGVGLFF. For the CDR3, the DNA is TGCAGTGCCTCAGGCGTGGGCCTGTTTTTT.

This sequence joins TRBV20-1 and TRBJ2-5, with a tentative D call TRBD2 (8 bases). V lost 5 bases, J lost 4 bases, and 20 bases lay in between. The CDR3 totals 15 residues. Germline loops: CDR1 DFQATT, CDR2 SNEGSKA (reference sequence). CDR3: CSARQGLVRGETQYF. The CDR3 DNA is TGCAGTGCTCGACAGGGACTAGTAAGAGGAGAGACCCAGTACTTC.

This clonotype was seen a few times. CDR3 region: CASSLLGRAYEQYF. In DNA, the CDR3 is TGTGCCAGCAGTCTACTCGGGAGGGCCTACGAGCAGTACTTC. The rearrangement joins TRBV27 to TRBJ2-7, with TRBD2 identical over 8 bases. CDR3 length: 14 amino acids. CDR1 is MNHEY and CDR2 is SMNVEV in the germline V gene (reference sequence). After removal of 5 bases from V and 2 bases from J, the junction contained 5 bases not matched to a gene.

This sequence joins TRBV2 and TRBJ1-2; D is perhaps TRBD1 (6 bases). The CDR3 is made up of 12 amino acids. Trimming pared 7 bases from V and 5 bases from J, leaving 11 bases between. CDR1 is SNHLY, CDR2 FYNNEI, per germline. The CDR3 here is CASTGQTYGYTF. CDR3 bases: TGTGCCAGCACTGGACAGACGTATGGCTACACCTTC.

About this clonotype itself: No conserved phenylalanine or tryptophan ends this CDR3, so it is likely a read error. This sequence joins TRBV7-2 and TRBJ2-1; the D is unclear. CDR1 SGHTA and CDR2 FQGNSA come from the germline V gene. The CDR3 length is 15 residues. Between the trimmed V and J ends, which lost 6 bases and 1 base, there was a span of 13 bases. The CDR3 DNA sequence: TGTGCCAGCAGTCCGGGCGGCCAATCCTACAATGAGCAGTTCTCC. It translates to CASSPGGQSYNEQFS.

The CDR3 sequence is CASKGPLTNEKLFF. The DNA of the CDR3 is TGTGCCAGCAAAGGCCCCTTGACTAATGAAAAACTGTTTTTT. The chain employs TRBV2 and TRBJ1-4, with D uncertain. The germline V gene has CDR1 SNHLY and CDR2 FYNNEI. Trimming pared 7 bases from V and 2 bases from J, leaving 11 bases between. The CDR3 contains 14 residues. The complete variable domain, with remaining parts taken from reference TRBV2 and TRBJ1-4, reads EPEVTQTPSHQVTQMGQEVILRCVPISNHLYFYWYRQILGQKVEFLVSFYNNEISEKSEIFDDQFSVERPDGSNFTLKIRSTKLEDSAMYFCASKGPLTNEKLFFGSGTQLSVL.